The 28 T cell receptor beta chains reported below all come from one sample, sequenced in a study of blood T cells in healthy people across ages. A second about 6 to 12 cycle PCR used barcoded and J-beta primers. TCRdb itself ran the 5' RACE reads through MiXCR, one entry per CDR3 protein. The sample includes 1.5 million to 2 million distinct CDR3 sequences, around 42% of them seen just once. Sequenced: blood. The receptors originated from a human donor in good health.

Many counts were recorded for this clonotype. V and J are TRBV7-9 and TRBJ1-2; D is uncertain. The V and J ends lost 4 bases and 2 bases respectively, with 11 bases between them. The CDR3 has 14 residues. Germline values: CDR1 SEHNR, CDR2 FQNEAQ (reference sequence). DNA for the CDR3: TGTGCCAGCAGCTCTGAACACAACAACTATGGCTACACCTTC. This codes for CASSSEHNNYGYTF.

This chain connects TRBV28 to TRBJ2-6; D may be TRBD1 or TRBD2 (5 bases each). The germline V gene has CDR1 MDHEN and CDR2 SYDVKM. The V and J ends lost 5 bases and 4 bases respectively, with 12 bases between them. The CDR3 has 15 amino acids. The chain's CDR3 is CASSVEGLGANVLTF. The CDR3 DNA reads TGTGCCAGCAGTGTAGAGGGGCTGGGGGCCAACGTCCTGACTTTC.

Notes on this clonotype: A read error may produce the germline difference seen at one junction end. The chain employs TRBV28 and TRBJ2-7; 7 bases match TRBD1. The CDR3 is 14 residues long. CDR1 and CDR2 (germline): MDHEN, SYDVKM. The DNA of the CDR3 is TGTGCCAGCAGTTTAAGACAGGGCTCCTACGAGCAGTGCTTC. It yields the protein CASSLRQGSYEQCF.

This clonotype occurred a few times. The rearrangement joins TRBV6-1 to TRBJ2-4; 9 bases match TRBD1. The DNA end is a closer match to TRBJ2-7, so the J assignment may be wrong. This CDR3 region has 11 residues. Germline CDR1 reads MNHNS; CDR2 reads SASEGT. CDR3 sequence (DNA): TGTGCCACGGACAGGGGCAACGAGCAGTACTTC. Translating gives CATDRGNEQYF.

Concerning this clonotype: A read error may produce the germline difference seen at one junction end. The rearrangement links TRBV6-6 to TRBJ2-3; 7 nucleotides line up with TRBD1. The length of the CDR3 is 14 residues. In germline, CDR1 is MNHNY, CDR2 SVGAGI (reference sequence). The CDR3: CASSTGQVLDAQYF. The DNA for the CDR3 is TGTGCCAGCAGCACTGGACAGGTATTAGATGCGCAGTATTTT.

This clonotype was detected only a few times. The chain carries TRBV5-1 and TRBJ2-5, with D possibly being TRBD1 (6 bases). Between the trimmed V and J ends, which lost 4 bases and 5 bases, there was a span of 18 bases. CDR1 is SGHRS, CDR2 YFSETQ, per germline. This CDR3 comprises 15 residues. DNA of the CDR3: TGCGCCAGCAGCGAGGGGGACACCCGACGGGAGACCCAGTACTTC. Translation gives CASSEGDTRRETQYF.

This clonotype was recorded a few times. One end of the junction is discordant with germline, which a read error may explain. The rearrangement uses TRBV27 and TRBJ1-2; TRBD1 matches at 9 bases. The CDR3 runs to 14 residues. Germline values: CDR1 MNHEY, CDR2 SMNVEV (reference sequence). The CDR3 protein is CASRFLQGARGYTF. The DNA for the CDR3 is TGTGCCAGCCGTTTCCTACAGGGGGCTCGTGGCTACACCTTC.

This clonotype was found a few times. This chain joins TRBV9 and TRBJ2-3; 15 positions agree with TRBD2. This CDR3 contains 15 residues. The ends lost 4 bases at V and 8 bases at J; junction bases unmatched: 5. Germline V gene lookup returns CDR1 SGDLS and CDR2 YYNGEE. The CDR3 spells CASSPRTSGGGTQYF. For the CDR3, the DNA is TGTGCCAGCAGCCCCCGGACTAGCGGGGGGGGTACGCAGTATTTT.

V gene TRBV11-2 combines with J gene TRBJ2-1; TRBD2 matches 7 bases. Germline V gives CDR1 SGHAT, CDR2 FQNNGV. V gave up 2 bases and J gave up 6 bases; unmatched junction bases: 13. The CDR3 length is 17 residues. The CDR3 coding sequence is TGTGCCAGCAGCTTAAGGCCCCGGGGGGACCGGTTCAATGAGCAGTTCTTC. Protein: CASSLRPRGDRFNEQFF.

This chain's CDR3 is CASSKRGTPSGELFF. The CDR3 region has the DNA TGTGCCAGCAGCAAACGCGGGACACCTTCAGGGGAGCTGTTTTTT. The V and J genes are TRBV7-9 and TRBJ2-2; D is possibly TRBD1 or TRBD2 (6 bases each). The germline V gene encodes CDR1 SEHNR and CDR2 FQNEAQ (reference sequence). V was trimmed by 5 bases and J by 8 bases, leaving 18 bases between them. This CDR3 is 15 amino acids long.

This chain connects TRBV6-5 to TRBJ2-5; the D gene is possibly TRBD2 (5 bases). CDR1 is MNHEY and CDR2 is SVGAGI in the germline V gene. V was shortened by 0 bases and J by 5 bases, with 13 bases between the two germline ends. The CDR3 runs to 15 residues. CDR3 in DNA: TGTGCCAGCAGTTACTCAGGTCTTAGCGCGGAGACCCAGTACTTC. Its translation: CASSYSGLSAETQYF.

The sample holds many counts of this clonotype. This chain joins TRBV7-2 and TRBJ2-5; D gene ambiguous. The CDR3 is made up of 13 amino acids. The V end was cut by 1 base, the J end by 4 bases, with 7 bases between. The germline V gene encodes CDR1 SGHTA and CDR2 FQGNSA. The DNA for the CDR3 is TGTGCCAGCAGCTTAGGCCCTGGAGAGACCCAGTACTTC. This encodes CASSLGPGETQYF.

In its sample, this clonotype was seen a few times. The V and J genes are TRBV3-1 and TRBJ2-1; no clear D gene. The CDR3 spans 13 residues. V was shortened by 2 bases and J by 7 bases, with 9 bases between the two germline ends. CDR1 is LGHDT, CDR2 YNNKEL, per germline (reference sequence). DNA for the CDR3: TGTGCCAGCAGCCAATCCGTAGGTAATGAGCAGTTCTTC. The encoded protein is CASSQSVGNEQFF.

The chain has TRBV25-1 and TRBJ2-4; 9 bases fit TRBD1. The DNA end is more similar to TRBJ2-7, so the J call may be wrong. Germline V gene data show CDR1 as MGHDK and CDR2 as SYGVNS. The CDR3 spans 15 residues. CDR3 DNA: TGTGCCACCGGGCAGGGGGACAGGGATTCGGGCGAGCAGTACTTC. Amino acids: CATGQGDRDSGEQYF.

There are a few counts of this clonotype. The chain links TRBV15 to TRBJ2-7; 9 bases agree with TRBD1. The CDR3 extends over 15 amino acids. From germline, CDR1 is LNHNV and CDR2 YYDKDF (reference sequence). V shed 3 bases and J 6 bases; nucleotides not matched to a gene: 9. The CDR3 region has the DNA TGTGCCACCAGCAGCTTGAGAGGACAGGGGCTCGAGCAGTACTTC. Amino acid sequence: CATSSLRGQGLEQYF.

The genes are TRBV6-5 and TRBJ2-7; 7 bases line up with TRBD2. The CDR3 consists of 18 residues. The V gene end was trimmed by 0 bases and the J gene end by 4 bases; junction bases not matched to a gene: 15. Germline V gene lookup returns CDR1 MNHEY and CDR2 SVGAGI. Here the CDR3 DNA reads TGTGCCAGCAGTTACTCCTGGTCGGACCGGGGGGTGCATTACGAGCAGTACTTC. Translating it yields CASSYSWSDRGVHYEQYF.

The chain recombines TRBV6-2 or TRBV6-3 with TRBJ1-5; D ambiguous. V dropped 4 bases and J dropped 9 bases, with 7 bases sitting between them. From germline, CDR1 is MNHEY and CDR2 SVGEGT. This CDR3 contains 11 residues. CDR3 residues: CASSFPSPQHF. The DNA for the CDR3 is TGTGCCAGCAGTTTCCCATCGCCCCAGCATTTT.

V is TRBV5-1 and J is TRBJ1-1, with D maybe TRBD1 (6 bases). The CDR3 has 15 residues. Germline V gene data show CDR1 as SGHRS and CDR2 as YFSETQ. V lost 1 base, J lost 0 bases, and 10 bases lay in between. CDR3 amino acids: CASSLMGGLNTEAFF. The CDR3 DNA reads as TGCGCCAGCAGCTTGATGGGGGGCTTGAACACTGAAGCTTTCTTT.

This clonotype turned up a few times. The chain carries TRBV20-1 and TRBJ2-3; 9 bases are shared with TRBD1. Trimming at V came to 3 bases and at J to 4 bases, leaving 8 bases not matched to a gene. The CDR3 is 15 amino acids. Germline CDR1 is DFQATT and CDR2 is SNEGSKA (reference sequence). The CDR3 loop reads CSASAGQGFPDTQYF. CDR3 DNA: TGCAGTGCTAGTGCGGGACAGGGATTCCCAGATACGCAGTATTTT.

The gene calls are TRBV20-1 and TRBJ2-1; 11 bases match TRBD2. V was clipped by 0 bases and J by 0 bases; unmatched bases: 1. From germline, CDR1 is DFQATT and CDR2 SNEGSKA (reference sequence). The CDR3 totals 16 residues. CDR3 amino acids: CSARDLAGGSYNEQFF. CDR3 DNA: TGCAGTGCTAGAGACCTAGCGGGGGGCTCCTACAATGAGCAGTTCTTC.

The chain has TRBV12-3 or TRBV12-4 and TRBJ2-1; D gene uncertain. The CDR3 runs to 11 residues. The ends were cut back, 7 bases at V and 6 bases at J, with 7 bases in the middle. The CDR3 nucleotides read TGTGCCAGCATTCTGATCAATGAGCAGTTCTTC. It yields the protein CASILINEQFF.

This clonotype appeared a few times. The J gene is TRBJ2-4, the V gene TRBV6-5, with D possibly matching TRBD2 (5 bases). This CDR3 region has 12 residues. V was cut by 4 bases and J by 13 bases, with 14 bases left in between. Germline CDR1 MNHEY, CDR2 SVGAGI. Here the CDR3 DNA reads TGTGCCAGCAGTTTTTATGGAAGGGAGCAGTACTTC. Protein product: CASSFYGREQYF.

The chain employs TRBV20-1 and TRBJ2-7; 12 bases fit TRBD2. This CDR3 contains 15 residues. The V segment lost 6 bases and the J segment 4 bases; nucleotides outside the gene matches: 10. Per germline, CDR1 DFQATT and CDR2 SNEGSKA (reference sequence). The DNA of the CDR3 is TGCAGTGCATCGTTGACTAGCGGGGGCTTTTACGAGCAGTACTTC. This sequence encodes CSASLTSGGFYEQYF.

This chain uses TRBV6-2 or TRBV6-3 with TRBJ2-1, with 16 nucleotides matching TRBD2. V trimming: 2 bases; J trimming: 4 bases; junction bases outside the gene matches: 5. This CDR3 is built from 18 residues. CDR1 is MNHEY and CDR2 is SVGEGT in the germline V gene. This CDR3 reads CASSYPGLAGGIYNEQFF. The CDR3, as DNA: TGTGCCAGCAGTTACCCGGGACTAGCGGGGGGGATTTACAATGAGCAGTTCTTC.

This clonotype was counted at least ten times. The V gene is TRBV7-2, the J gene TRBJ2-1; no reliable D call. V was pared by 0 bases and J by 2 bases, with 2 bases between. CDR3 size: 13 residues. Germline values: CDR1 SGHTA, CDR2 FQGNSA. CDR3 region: CASSLATYNEQFF. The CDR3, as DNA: TGTGCCAGCAGCTTAGCTACCTACAATGAGCAGTTCTTC.

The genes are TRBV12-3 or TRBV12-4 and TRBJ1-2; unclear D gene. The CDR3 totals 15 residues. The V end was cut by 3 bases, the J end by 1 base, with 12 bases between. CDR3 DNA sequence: TGTGCCAGCAGTTTGATAACCGGGGTTAACTATGGCTACACCTTC. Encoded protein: CASSLITGVNYGYTF.

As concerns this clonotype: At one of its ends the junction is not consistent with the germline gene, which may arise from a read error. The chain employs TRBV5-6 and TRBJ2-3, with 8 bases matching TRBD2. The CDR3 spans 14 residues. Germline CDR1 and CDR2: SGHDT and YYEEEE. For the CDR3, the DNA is TGTGCCTGCAGTGGACTAGCTGCCACAGATGCGCAGTATTTT. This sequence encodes CACSGLAATDAQYF.

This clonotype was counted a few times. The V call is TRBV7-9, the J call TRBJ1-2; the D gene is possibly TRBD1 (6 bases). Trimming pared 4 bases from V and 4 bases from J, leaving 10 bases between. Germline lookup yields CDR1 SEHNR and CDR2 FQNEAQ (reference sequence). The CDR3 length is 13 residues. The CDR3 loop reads CASSWDTLYGYTF. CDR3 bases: TGTGCCAGCAGCTGGGACACGCTCTATGGCTACACCTTC.